This TCR beta chain was profiled in a study of T cells after yellow fever vaccination. The V gene's germline CDR1 is MNHEY and CDR2 SVGAGI. CDR3 length: 14 amino acids. Deletions cut 0 bases from V and 4 bases from J, with 9 bases between. The 5'RACE template-switching step produced TCR cDNA and added a universal primer site and UMIs. A single record per CDR3 protein comes from TCRdb applying MiXCR to the 5' RACE reads. The table includes about 300,000 distinct CDR3 sequences, approximately 7% detected once. This clonotype was detected a few times. What it recognizes is unknown. Study results and caveats: Overlap between CD4 and CD8 compartments was detected for a small share of clonotypes. Within FACS-sorted repertoires, abundant clonotypes contaminating from the bulk population could be present. Post-booster samples contained most primary-vaccination clones (approximately 96% CD4, approximately 88% CD8).

The origin of this receptor is a man between 18 and 29 years old who received the YFV17D yellow fever vaccine. The V gene is TRBV6-5, the J gene TRBJ2-5; D might be TRBD1 (6 bases). The specimen was PBMCs, collected approximately 47 days after the first yellow fever vaccination. In DNA form, the CDR3 reads TGTGCCAGCAGTTACTCAGACAGGCGAGAGACCCAGTACTTC. This sequence encodes CASSYSDRRETQYF.